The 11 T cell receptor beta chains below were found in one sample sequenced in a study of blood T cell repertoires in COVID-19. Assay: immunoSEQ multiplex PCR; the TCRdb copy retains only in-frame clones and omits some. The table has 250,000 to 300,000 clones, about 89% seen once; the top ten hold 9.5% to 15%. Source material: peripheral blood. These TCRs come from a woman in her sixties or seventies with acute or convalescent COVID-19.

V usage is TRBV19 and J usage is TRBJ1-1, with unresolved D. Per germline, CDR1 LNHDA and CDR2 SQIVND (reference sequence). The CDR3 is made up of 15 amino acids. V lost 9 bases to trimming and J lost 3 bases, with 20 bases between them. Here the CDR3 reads CASPPNRDDDTEAFF. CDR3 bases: TGTGCCAGCCCCCCTAACCGGGATGATGACACTGAAGCTTTCTTT.

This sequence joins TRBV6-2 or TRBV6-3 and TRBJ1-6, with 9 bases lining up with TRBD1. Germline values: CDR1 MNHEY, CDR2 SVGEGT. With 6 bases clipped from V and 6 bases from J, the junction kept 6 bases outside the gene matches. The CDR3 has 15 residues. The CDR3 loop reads CASSLTGGRNSPLHF. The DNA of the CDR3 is TGTGCCAGCAGCCTGACAGGGGGACGTAATTCACCCCTCCACTTT.

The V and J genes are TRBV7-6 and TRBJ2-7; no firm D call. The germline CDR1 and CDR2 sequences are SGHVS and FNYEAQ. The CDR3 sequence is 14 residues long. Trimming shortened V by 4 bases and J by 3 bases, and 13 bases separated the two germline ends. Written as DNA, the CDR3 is TGTGCCAGCAGCTCCTTAGCCTCATACTACGAGCAGTACTTC. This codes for CASSSLASYYEQYF.

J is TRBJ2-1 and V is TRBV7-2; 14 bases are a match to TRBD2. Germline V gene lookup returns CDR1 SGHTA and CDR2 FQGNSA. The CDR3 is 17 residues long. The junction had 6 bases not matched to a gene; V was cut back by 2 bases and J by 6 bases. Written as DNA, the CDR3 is TGTGCCAGCAGCTTACGGACTAGCGGGAGGTTGGTCAATGAGCAGTTCTTC. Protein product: CASSLRTSGRLVNEQFF.

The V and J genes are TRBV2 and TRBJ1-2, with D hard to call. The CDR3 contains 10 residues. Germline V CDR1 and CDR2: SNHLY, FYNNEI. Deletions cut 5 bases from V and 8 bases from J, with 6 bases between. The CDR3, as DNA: TGTGCCAGCAGTTCAGGCGGCTACACCTTC. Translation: CASSSGGYTF.

In nucleotides, the CDR3 is TGTGCCAGCCACCTGGGGGAGGGCTCCTACGAGCAGTACTTC. Amino acid sequence: CASHLGEGSYEQYF. The chain couples TRBV5-5 to TRBJ2-7, with 7 bases matching TRBD2. The length of the CDR3 is 14 residues. Looked up from germline, CDR1 is SGHKS and CDR2 is YYEKEE (reference sequence). The trim removed 7 bases at V and 0 bases at J, leaving 7 bases unmatched.

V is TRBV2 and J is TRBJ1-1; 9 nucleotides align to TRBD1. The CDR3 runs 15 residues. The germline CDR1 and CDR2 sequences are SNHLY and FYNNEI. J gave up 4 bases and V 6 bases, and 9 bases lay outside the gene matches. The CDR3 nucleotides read TGTGCCAGCAGACAACAGGGGGCGGGGGGCACTGAAGCTTTCTTT. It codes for CASRQQGAGGTEAFF.

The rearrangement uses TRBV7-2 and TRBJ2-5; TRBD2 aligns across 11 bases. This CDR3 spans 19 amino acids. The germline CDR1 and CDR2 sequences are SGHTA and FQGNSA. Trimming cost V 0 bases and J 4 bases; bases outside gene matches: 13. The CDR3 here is CASSLAPSPLAGGSETQYF. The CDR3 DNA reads TGTGCCAGCAGCTTAGCCCCCTCTCCTCTAGCGGGAGGATCAGAGACCCAGTACTTC.

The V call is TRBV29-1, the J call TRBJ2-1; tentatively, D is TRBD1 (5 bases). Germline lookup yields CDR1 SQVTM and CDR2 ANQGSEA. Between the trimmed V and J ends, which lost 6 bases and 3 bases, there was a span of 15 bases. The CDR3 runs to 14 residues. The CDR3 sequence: CSVRRWGYYNEQFF. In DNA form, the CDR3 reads TGCAGCGTCCGACGGTGGGGCTACTACAATGAGCAGTTCTTC.

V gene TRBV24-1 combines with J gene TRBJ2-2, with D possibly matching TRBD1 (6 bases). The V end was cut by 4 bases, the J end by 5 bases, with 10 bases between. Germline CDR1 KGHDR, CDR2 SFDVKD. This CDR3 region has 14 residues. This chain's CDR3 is CATSEQGWTGELFF. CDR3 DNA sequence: TGTGCCACCAGTGAACAGGGTTGGACCGGGGAGCTGTTTTTT.

CDR3 nucleotides: TGTGCCAGCAGCCAGGTCGTAGGACAGGGTTCCGGGGAGCTGTTTTTT. Its protein product is CASSQVVGQGSGELFF. V gene TRBV4-2 combines with J gene TRBJ2-2; 8 nucleotides line up with TRBD1. CDR3 length: 16 amino acids. CDR1 is LGHNA, CDR2 YNFKEQ, per germline. J was trimmed by 6 bases and V by 3 bases; bases with no gene match: 9.